What follows describes a single T cell receptor beta chain. The antigen remains unidentified. Second doses at about 4 or about 12 weeks were pooled. The record originates from a study of T cell responses to AZD1222 COVID-19 vaccine. Regarding the study as a whole: Baseline seropositivity occurred in only 5 or 6 AZD1222 recipients. Clonal diversity may have been underestimated in mostly white British donors. Spike regions recognized by vaccine-associated CD4 TCRs spanned the protein, led by 160-218 and 743-854.

Repertoires were generated with immunoSEQ multiplex PCR, while TCRdb's copy carries only in-frame clones and drops some. The table has fewer than 120,000 clones, around 90% seen once. The CDR3 consists of 13 residues. Trimming pared 8 bases from V and 1 base from J, leaving 11 bases between. Germline V lookup: CDR1 SEHNR, CDR2 FQNEAQ (reference sequence). This sequence joins TRBV7-9 and TRBJ1-1; a possible D gene is TRBD1 (5 bases). The sequencing used peripheral blood, collected 28 days after the second AZD1222 dose. This TCR came from an adult who received the AZD1222 COVID-19 vaccine. CDR3 in amino acids: CASREGSNTEAFF. CDR3 sequence (DNA): TGTGCCAGCCGGGAGGGGTCGAACACTGAAGCTTTCTTT.